This TCR beta chain was retrieved from a study of early T cells in non-severe SARS-CoV-2 infection. Study-wide background: Bulk RNA from unsorted whole blood was sequenced; chains were unpaired.

TCRdb re-analysed the 5' RACE reads in MiXCR, keeping a single row per CDR3 protein. The data contain 80,000 to 95,000 distinct CDR3 sequences, around 16% of them singletons. This clonotype was observed a handful of times. This CDR3 is 14 amino acids long. J is TRBJ2-1 and V is TRBV21-1; TRBD2 reflects the table's D call only, with no check against the DNA. TRBV21-1 counts as a pseudogene. This receptor was identified in an adult who was a healthcare worker with PCR-confirmed SARS-CoV-2 infection or an uninfected control (not recorded which). The material sequenced was whole blood, taken at baseline. The DNA of the CDR3 is TGTGCCAGCAGCAAAAGGACTAGCAAAAATGAGCAGTTCTTC. The encoded protein is CASSKRTSKNEQFF.